This T cell receptor (beta chain) was sequenced in a study of blood T cell repertoires in COVID-19. Study information: The United States, Italy and Spain were the sources of the acute and convalescent COVID-19 samples. Sample material is recorded as cDNA or gDNA derived from T cells, B-cell-depleted T cells, or PBMCs.

In the original analysis: Reference gene primer amplification gave estimated nucleated cell counts. Sequencing used immunoSEQ multiplex PCR; TCRdb keeps in-frame clones, though not all of them. The V and J calls and clone size were taken over from that table, and D and trimming were inferred from the DNA. This table holds some 390,000 clones, around nine tenths found once. This CDR3 is built from 15 residues. Germline V gene lookup returns CDR1 GTSNPN and CDR2 SVGIG (reference sequence). Trimming cost V 4 bases and J 3 bases, with 19 bases left between them. The TCR sequence derives from a human donor in a cohort sampled during active COVID-19. V and J are TRBV30 and TRBJ2-7, with a possible D match to TRBD2 (5 bases). What was sequenced was peripheral blood. The CDR3 sequence: CAWNRRNPGFYEQYF. DNA of the CDR3: TGTGCCTGGAACCGTCGTAATCCGGGGTTCTACGAGCAGTACTTC.